The 6 T cell receptor beta chains below were found in one sample sequenced in a study of identical twins. One entry per CDR3 protein, called by TCRdb with MiXCR from the 5' RACE reads. This sample has 450,000 or so distinct CDR3 sequences, with 13% to 15% found just once. A further study also used this sample, focusing on yellow fever vaccine responses in identical twins.

What was sequenced was CD4+ T cells sorted from blood. The receptors were gathered from a woman aged 18-35 years in good health.

This clonotype was seen repeatedly, ten times or more. This chain's CDR3 is CASSPGAGGFGELFF. For the CDR3, the DNA is TGTGCCAGCAGTCCGGGGGCAGGGGGTTTTGGGGAGCTGTTTTTT. The chain employs TRBV28 and TRBJ2-2; tentative D call: TRBD1 (7 bases). The ends were cut back, 5 bases at V and 8 bases at J, with 18 bases in the middle. This CDR3 region has 15 residues. The germline gives CDR1 MDHEN, CDR2 SYDVKM.

V is TRBV24-1 and J is TRBJ2-3; either TRBD1 or TRBD2 may fit D (5 bases each). Trimming cost V 3 bases and J 4 bases, with 16 bases left between them. CDR1 is KGHDR and CDR2 is SFDVKD in the germline V gene. The CDR3 sequence is 16 residues long. The CDR3, as DNA: TGTGCCACCAGTGATCCGCCGGGACCGGGCGCAGATACGCAGTATTTT. This codes for CATSDPPGPGADTQYF.

This clonotype was counted a few times. The chain links TRBV5-6 to TRBJ2-1; D might be TRBD2 (6 bases). Trimming shortened V by 0 bases and J by 6 bases, and 13 bases separated the two germline ends. CDR1 SGHDT and CDR2 YYEEEE come from the germline V gene. The CDR3 totals 15 residues. This chain's CDR3 is CASSLELARGNEQFF. CDR3 sequence (DNA): TGTGCCAGCAGCTTGGAACTAGCTCGGGGCAATGAGCAGTTCTTC.

V gene TRBV7-2 combines with J gene TRBJ2-2; TRBD1 matches at 9 bases. Germline lookup yields CDR1 SGHTA and CDR2 FQGNSA. The J segment lost 5 bases and the V segment lost 1 base, leaving 2 bases of the junction unmatched. The CDR3 has 15 residues. The CDR3 loop reads CASSLGDRDTGELFF. The CDR3 nucleotides are TGTGCCAGCAGCTTAGGGGACAGGGATACCGGGGAGCTGTTTTTT. The full variable domain, completed using reference TRBV7-2 and TRBJ2-2, is GAGVSQSPSNKVTEKGKDVELRCDPISGHTALYWYRQSLGQGLEFLIYFQGNSAPDKSGLPSDRFSAERTGGSVSTLTIQRTQQEDSAVYLCASSLGDRDTGELFFGEGSRLTVL.

This clonotype occurred many times. The V call is TRBV28, the J call TRBJ2-1, with 7 bases matching TRBD2. This CDR3 is 14 amino acids long. With V trimmed by 3 bases and J by 9 bases, 8 bases remained unmatched. Germline V gene sequence: CDR1 MDHEN, CDR2 SYDVKM. The CDR3 coding sequence is TGTGCCAGCAGTTTCCAAGCGGGAAGTGCTGAGCAGTTCTTC. Translated, it gives CASSFQAGSAEQFF.

This clonotype showed up just a few times. The chain combines TRBV30 with TRBJ2-6; D is uncertain. Trimming shortened V by 2 bases and J by 0 bases, and 2 bases separated the two germline ends. CDR3 length equals 13 residues. Germline loops: CDR1 GTSNPN, CDR2 SVGIG (reference sequence). The CDR3 DNA reads as TGTGCCTGGAGTTACTCTGGGGCCAACGTCCTGACTTTC. This sequence encodes CAWSYSGANVLTF.